The clone carrying this TCR beta chain was recorded many times. Its antigen is undetermined. The data stem from a study of human T cells and chemical hapten exposure. Whole-study findings and limits: Significantly more large CDR3 similarity clusters were formed by expanded TCRs than by controls.

A single record per CDR3 protein comes from TCRdb applying MiXCR to the RACE reads. The data show tens of thousands of distinct CDR3 sequences, 12% seen once. As to time point: pre-sensitization, week 0. Noted treatment: therapeutic diphenylcyclopropenone sensitization with weekly scalp DPC. Total RNA was isolated from unfractionated whole blood. The receptor comes from a woman between 35 and 50 years old with alopecia areata. Some clones in this sample may be carry-over from other donors' samples. The source material was whole blood, sampled in connection with sensitization to the hapten diphenylcyclopropenone (DPC).

The CDR3 sequence: CASWGPRGYEQYF. The CDR3, as DNA: TGTGCCTCATGGGGCCCCAGGGGCTACGAGCAGTACTTC. This chain connects TRBV30 to TRBJ2-7; possibly TRBD1 for D (6 bases). Germline assignment: CDR1 GTSNPN and CDR2 SVGIG (reference sequence). The CDR3 loop spans 13 amino acids. The V and J ends lost 7 bases and 3 bases respectively, with 16 bases between them.